This T cell receptor (beta chain) emerged from a study of PD-L1 blockade in urothelial cancer. Study-wide background: In terms of prior chemotherapy, patients had received 0 to 3 regimens. A median around 140,000 T cells were found in blood samples. Timepoints chosen for blood analysis were 3 weeks (second dose) and 6 weeks after treatment start. The study's findings and limits: Durable-benefit patients expanded tumor-associated blood clones more at 3 weeks.

Concerning this clone: The antigen is not known.

The time point is: peripheral blood 6 weeks after treatment start. This table comes from immunoSEQ multiplex PCR, and its TCRdb copy is limited to in-frame clones, with some not included. The table records 90,000 to 130,000 clones, 85% to 95% of them present only once. The sample here was PBMCs, taken around atezolizumab (anti-PD-L1) treatment. This clonotype was obtained from a man between 60 and 75 years old with urothelial cancer.

The CDR3 spells CAWSGQGGGEKLFF. The DNA of the CDR3 is TGTGCCTGGAGTGGGCAGGGTGGCGGTGAAAAACTGTTTTTT. The V gene is TRBV30, the J gene TRBJ1-4; weak D call: TRBD1 (5 bases). The V and J ends lost 1 base and 7 bases respectively, with 13 bases between them. Germline V gene data show CDR1 as GTSNPN and CDR2 as SVGIG (reference sequence). CDR3 length: 14 residues.